The text below deals with one T cell receptor (beta chain). This clonotype has ten or more counts. The clone's antigen remains unknown. Per-nucleotide qualities are absent, and no much larger clonotype sits a single base away. Lymph node samples came from the axillary draining lymph nodes of breast cancer patients. This sample was included in a study of breast tumors, draining lymph nodes, adjacent tissues (dated by TCRdb to 2015 to 2016). Context from the whole study: In breast cancer patients, the study compared the TCR beta repertoires of tumor, adjacent nontumor tissue and axillary lymph nodes. The study was designed to assess the relationships and possible T-cell exchange between tumor, surrounding tissue and draining lymph node repertoires in human breast cancer.

Sequencing instrument: Illumina HiSeq 2000. Multiplex PCR amplification was used to build the TCR beta chain libraries. The amplified TCR beta chain products were analyzed by high-throughput sequencing. TCRdb reprocessing: public reads trimmed at Q25 with fastp, clones called with MiXCR, in-frame beta chains kept. Rows with one shared CDR3 protein collapse into an entry with the most common genes and DNA. The sample contains about 230,000 distinct CDR3 sequences, 32% of them found a single time. Of the sample, 1.3% to 1.5% falls within the top ten clones. The full study reports these points: The data were considered consistent with the idea that most tumor T cells come from the lymph node and then expand in tumor tissue. In luminal-like breast cancer, tumor and nontumor tissue repertoires resembled each other significantly more than in basal-like breast cancer. Tumor T-cell repertoires showed less diversity than lymph node repertoires and more diversity than nontumor tissue repertoires, and tumor T-cell repertoires showed preferential V and J gene usage. The conclusion that tumor T cells originate in lymph nodes was presented as consistent with a hypothesis rather than as directly demonstrated.

Sequencing input: axillary lymph node tissue. The TCR sequence derives from a female donor with breast cancer. Some clones in this sample may be carry-over from other donors' samples.

The base sequence is TGTGCCAGCAGCCGAACAAGGAACACTGAAGCTTTCTTT. Its amino acids are CASSRTRNTEAFF. The chain couples TRBV7-6 to TRBJ1-1; the D gene is not confidently resolved. CDR1 SGHVS and CDR2 FNYEAQ are derived from the germline V gene. Including cysteine and phenylalanine, the CDR3 has 13 amino acids. This entry keeps only the CDR3 DNA: 39 bases, framed from base 1. V is pared back by 5 bases and J by 1 base, with 8 bases lying between the germline termini.